This T cell receptor beta chain derives from a study of technical replicates of blood from a few donors. The assay was immunoSEQ multiplex PCR, and TCRdb's table has in-frame clones only and misses some. The top ten clones hold 0.27% of a sample with tens of thousands of clones, around 90% of them seen once. J was trimmed by 5 bases and V by 5 bases; bases with no gene match: 9. The CDR3 is made up of 16 amino acids. CDR1 is SGHAT, CDR2 FQNNGV, per germline. This clone occurred once. The V gene is TRBV11-2, the J gene TRBJ2-3; TRBD2 matches at 11 bases. This clonotype was obtained from a human donor in good health. What was sequenced was T cells isolated from PBMCs. The CDR3 region has the DNA TGTGCCAGCAGCCGGGTAGCGGGAGGGCCGGGAGATACGCAGTATTTT. It codes for CASSRVAGGPGDTQYF.